Listed here are 15 T cell receptor beta chains from one sample, sequenced in a study of beta chain features in type 1 diabetes. The whole isolated RNA underwent reverse transcription, so sequencing captured expressed TCRB transcripts. TCRdb keeps only in-frame clones here, not all; method: immunoSEQ multiplex PCR. The sample gives 860,000 or so clones, about 17% of which show up once; around 0.02% is in the top ten. Specimen: naive CD4+ T cells from blood. The receptors stem from a woman younger than 35 in good health.

This chain links TRBV7-2 with TRBJ2-2; tentatively, D is TRBD2 (6 bases). With 8 bases removed from V and 11 bases from J, the gap between germline ends came to 18 bases. Germline values: CDR1 SGHTA, CDR2 FQGNSA. The CDR3 is made up of 13 amino acids. CDR3 bases: TGTGCCAGCTTAGTATACCGGGGAGGAGAGCTGTTTTTT. As protein: CASLVYRGGELFF.

This clone was seen more than once but under ten times. The V call is TRBV7-8, the J call TRBJ2-1; maybe TRBD2 (6 bases). The CDR3 loop spans 17 amino acids. V lost 5 bases to trimming and J lost 8 bases, with 25 bases between them. The V gene's germline CDR1 is SGHVS and CDR2 FQNEAQ. The CDR3 is CASSQAWDPRRGDEQFF. The CDR3 nucleotides are TGTGCCAGCAGCCAGGCCTGGGACCCACGCCGCGGGGATGAGCAGTTCTTC.

J is TRBJ2-7 and V is TRBV7-2; D may be TRBD2 (5 bases). The CDR3 has 14 residues. Germline V gives CDR1 SGHTA, CDR2 FQGNSA. V was pared by 1 base and J by 2 bases, with 9 bases between. The CDR3 nucleotides read TGTGCCAGCAGCTTAGTAAGAGGGACCTACGAGCAGTACTTC. Protein product: CASSLVRGTYEQYF.

In this sample, this clone turned up a few times. The CDR3 DNA reads as TGTGCCAGCAGCTCCCGCCAGGGGTTGGGGGAGCTGTTTTTT. It codes for CASSSRQGLGELFF. The rearrangement uses TRBV5-4 and TRBJ2-2; TRBD1 might be the D (6 bases). With 3 bases removed from V and 8 bases from J, the gap between germline ends came to 14 bases. Germline CDR1 reads SGHNT; CDR2 reads YYREEE (reference sequence). This CDR3 has 14 amino acids.

A note on this clone: The same CDR3 arises from other DNA sequences in this sample as well. The rearrangement joins TRBV18 to TRBJ2-7; D might be TRBD1 (7 bases). The germline CDR1 and CDR2 sequences are KGHSH and LQKENI. V lost 2 bases and J 0 bases, leaving 11 bases between the germline ends. The CDR3 has 15 amino acids. CDR3 DNA: TGTGCCAGCTCACCAGCGGGACAGAGCTCCTACGAGCAGTACTTC. Protein sequence: CASSPAGQSSYEQYF.

This clone came up a few times. The chain links TRBV28 to TRBJ1-2; 7 positions agree with TRBD1. J gave up 8 bases and V 5 bases, and 8 bases lay outside the gene matches. CDR1 MDHEN and CDR2 SYDVKM come from the germline V gene. This CDR3 has 13 residues. CDR3 coding DNA: TGTGCCAGCAGTAGACAGGGTTTGAGGGGCTACACCTTC. Translation gives CASSRQGLRGYTF.

This clone was recorded a few times. V gene TRBV7-9 combines with J gene TRBJ2-3, with D hard to call. Between the trimmed V and J ends, which lost 4 bases and 1 base, there was a span of 15 bases. The CDR3 is 16 amino acids. Germline V gives CDR1 SEHNR, CDR2 FQNEAQ (reference sequence). The CDR3 region has the DNA TGTGCCAGCAGCTCCCCCTCCAGCTTGGGCACAGATACGCAGTATTTT. Protein product: CASSSPSSLGTDTQYF.

V usage is TRBV6-6 and J usage is TRBJ2-2; D is unresolved. The V gene's germline CDR1 is MNHNY and CDR2 SVGAGI (reference sequence). V lost 2 bases and J lost 4, with 5 bases in between. This CDR3 has 13 residues. CDR3 DNA sequence: TGTGCCAGCAGTTACGGGCCCACCGGGGAGCTGTTTTTT. This encodes CASSYGPTGELFF.

This clone was seen only a few times. The chain has TRBV19 and TRBJ1-1; TRBD1 is a possible D gene (6 bases). V gave up 5 bases and J gave up 4 bases, with 23 bases separating them. Germline values: CDR1 LNHDA, CDR2 SQIVND (reference sequence). The CDR3 is 17 residues long. The CDR3 is CASSWWGRTATGTEAFF. The CDR3 DNA reads as TGTGCCAGTAGTTGGTGGGGGCGTACAGCCACCGGCACTGAAGCTTTCTTT.

The chain carries TRBV7-8 and TRBJ2-5; D possibly corresponds to TRBD2 (6 bases). Trimming removed 6 bases at V and 2 bases at J, with 16 bases between. Looked up from germline, CDR1 is SGHVS and CDR2 is FQNEAQ. The CDR3 is 15 amino acids. The CDR3 sequence is CASRPQRAWQETQYF. CDR3 DNA sequence: TGTGCCAGCAGACCGCAGCGGGCGTGGCAAGAGACCCAGTACTTC.

The genes are TRBV5-4 and TRBJ1-3, with 9 positions matching TRBD1. Losses at the gene ends were 6 bases for V and 1 base for J; bases not matched to a gene: 17. The CDR3 covers 19 residues. Germline V gene sequence: CDR1 SGHNT, CDR2 YYREEE (reference sequence). The CDR3 sequence is CASTKSRDRESSSGNTIYF. CDR3 coding DNA: TGTGCCAGCACCAAGTCCCGGGACAGGGAAAGCTCTTCTGGAAACACCATATATTTT.

This clone occurred a few times. V and J are TRBV7-9 and TRBJ2-5; TRBD2 matches at 8 bases. The germline CDR1 and CDR2 sequences are SEHNR and FQNEAQ (reference sequence). Losses at the gene ends were 6 bases for V and 7 bases for J; bases not matched to a gene: 10. The CDR3 extends over 14 amino acids. The CDR3 coding sequence is TGTGCCAGCAGTCAGAGCGGGACTAGTGTGACCCAGTACTTC. Protein: CASSQSGTSVTQYF.

The chain joins TRBV5-1 to TRBJ2-1; TRBD2 matches 8 bases. Germline lookup yields CDR1 SGHRS and CDR2 YFSETQ. The CDR3 covers 13 residues. V dropped 0 bases and J dropped 10; count of bases not matched to a gene: 3. The CDR3 DNA follows: TGCGCCAGCAGCTTGGGAGGACTAGCCGAGCAGTTCTTC. Its protein is CASSLGGLAEQFF.

This clone was detected a few times. This chain joins TRBV11-2 and TRBJ2-5; D ambiguous. The V and J ends lost 0 bases and 7 bases respectively, with 12 bases between them. The CDR3 runs 14 residues. CDR1 SGHAT and CDR2 FQNNGV come from the germline V gene. The CDR3 sequence is CASSLDSATGTQYF. The CDR3 DNA reads TGTGCCAGCAGCTTAGATTCGGCAACTGGGACCCAGTACTTC.

This chain uses TRBV5-4 with TRBJ1-1; D is uncertain. CDR3 length: 14 amino acids. Trimming stripped 5 bases from V and 1 base from J, with 12 bases between. Germline V lookup: CDR1 SGHNT, CDR2 YYREEE (reference sequence). The chain's CDR3 is CASRLDQANTEAFF. The CDR3, as DNA: TGTGCCAGCAGACTGGACCAGGCGAACACTGAAGCTTTCTTT.